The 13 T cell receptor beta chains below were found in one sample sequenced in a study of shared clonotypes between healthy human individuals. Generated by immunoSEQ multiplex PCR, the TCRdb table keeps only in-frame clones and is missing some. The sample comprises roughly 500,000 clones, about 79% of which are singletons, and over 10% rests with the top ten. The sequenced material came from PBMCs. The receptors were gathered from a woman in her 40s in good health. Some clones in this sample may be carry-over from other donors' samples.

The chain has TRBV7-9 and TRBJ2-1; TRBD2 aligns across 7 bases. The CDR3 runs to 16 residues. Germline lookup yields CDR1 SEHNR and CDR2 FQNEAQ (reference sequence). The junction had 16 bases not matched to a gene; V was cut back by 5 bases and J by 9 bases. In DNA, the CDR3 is TGTGCCAGCAGCCCAGTCGGGGGGAGGGCCATTGCTGAGCAGTTCTTC. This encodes CASSPVGGRAIAEQFF.

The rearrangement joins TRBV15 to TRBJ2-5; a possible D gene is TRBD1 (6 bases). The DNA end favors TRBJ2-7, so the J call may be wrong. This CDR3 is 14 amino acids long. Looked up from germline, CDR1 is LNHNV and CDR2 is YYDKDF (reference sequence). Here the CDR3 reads CATSRAGTYYEQYF. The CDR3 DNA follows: TGTGCCACCAGCAGAGCCGGGACATACTACGAGCAGTACTTC.

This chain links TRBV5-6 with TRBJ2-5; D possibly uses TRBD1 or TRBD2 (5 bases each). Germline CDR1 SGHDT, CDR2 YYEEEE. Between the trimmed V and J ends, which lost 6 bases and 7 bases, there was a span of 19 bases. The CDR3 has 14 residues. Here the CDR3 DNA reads TGTGCCAGCACCGGGTTAGGGGACCCGGGGACCCAGTACTTC. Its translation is CASTGLGDPGTQYF.

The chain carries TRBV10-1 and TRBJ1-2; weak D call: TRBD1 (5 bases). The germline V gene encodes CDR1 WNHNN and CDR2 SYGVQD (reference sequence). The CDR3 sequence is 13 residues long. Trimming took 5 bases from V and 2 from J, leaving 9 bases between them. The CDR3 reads CASSRGGNYGYTF. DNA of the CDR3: TGCGCCAGCAGTAGGGGTGGCAACTATGGCTACACCTTC.

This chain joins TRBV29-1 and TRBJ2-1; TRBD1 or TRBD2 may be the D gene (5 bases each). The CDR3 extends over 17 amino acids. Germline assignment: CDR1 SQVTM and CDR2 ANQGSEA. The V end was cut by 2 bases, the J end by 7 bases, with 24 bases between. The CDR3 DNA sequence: TGCAGCGTTGAACCTCCATTTGGGGGTCTACCGGAGAATGAGCAGTTCTTC. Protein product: CSVEPPFGGLPENEQFF.

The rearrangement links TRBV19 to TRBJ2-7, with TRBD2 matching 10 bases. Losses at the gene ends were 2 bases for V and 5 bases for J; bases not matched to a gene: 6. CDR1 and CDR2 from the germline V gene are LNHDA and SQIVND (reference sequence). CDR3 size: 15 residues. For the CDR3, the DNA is TGTGCCAGTAGTATACAAGCGGGAGGGCCGGACGAGCAGTACTTC. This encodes CASSIQAGGPDEQYF.

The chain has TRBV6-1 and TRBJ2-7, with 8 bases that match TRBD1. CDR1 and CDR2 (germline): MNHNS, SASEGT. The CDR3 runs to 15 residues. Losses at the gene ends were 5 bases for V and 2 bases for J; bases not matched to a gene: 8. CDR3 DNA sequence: TGTGCCAGCAGTCTGGGGACAGGACTTCCCTACGAGCAGTACTTC. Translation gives CASSLGTGLPYEQYF.

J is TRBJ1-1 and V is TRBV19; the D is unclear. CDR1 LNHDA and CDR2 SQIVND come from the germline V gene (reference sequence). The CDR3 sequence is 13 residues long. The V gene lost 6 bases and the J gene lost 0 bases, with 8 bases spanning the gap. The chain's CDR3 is CASRYRLNTEAFF. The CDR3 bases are TGTGCCAGTAGATACAGATTGAACACTGAAGCTTTCTTT.

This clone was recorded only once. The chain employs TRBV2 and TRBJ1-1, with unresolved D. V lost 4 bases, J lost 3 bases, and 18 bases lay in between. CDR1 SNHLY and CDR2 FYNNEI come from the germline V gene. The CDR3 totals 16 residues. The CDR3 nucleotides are TGTGCCAGCAGTGCCCGGTTTCCACCTACTGACACTGAAGCTTTCTTT. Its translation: CASSARFPPTDTEAFF.

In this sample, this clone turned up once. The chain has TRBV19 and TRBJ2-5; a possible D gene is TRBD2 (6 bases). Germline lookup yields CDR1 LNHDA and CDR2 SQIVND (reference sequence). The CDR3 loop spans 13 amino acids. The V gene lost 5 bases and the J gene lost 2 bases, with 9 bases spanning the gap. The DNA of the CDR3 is TGTGCCAGTAGTCCGGGACTTCAAGAGACCCAGTACTTC. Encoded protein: CASSPGLQETQYF.

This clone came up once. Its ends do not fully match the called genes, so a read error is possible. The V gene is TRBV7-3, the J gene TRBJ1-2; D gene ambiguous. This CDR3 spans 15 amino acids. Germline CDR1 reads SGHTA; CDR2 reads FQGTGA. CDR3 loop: CASSQGAGGPYGYTF. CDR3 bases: TGCGCCAGCAGCCAAGGCGCGGGCGGGCCCTATGGCTACACCTTC.

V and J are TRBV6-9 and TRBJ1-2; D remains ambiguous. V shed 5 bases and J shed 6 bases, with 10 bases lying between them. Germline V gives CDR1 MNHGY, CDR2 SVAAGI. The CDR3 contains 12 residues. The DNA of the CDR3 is TGTGCCAGCAGTGAGTCGACAAATGGCTACACCTTC. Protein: CASSESTNGYTF.

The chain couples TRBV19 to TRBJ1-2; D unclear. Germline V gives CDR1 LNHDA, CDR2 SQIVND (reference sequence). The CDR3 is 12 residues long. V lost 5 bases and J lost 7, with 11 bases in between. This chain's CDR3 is CASSVARGGYTF. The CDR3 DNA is TGTGCCAGTAGTGTCGCCCGGGGTGGCTACACCTTC.